A single sample is the source of the 15 T cell receptor beta chains below, sequenced in a study of T cell responses to AZD1222 COVID-19 vaccine. Assay used: immunoSEQ multiplex PCR; TCRdb lists only in-frame clones, some missing. Altogether 95,000 to 100,000 clones are present, 85% to 90% being singletons, with the ten largest covering approximately 30%. The source material was peripheral blood, sampled on day 0 of AZD1222 vaccination. These receptors all come from an adult in good health.

The genes are TRBV6-4 and TRBJ2-3; D remains ambiguous. The V and J ends lost 2 bases and 2 bases respectively, with 5 bases between them. The CDR3 is 13 residues long. The germline CDR1 and CDR2 sequences are MRHNA and SNTAGT. In DNA form, the CDR3 reads TGTGCCAGCAGTGACAGGGCCACAGATACGCAGTATTTT. It encodes CASSDRATDTQYF.

The chain joins TRBV5-4 to TRBJ2-1, with D perhaps matching TRBD1 (6 bases). The CDR3 consists of 14 residues. With 4 bases removed from V and 5 bases from J, the gap between germline ends came to 13 bases. The germline V gene has CDR1 SGHNT and CDR2 YYREEE (reference sequence). Written as DNA, the CDR3 is TGTGCCAGCAGCCCAGGACAGTCGGACAATGAGCAGTTCTTC. This translates into CASSPGQSDNEQFF.

The rearrangement links TRBV5-4 to TRBJ2-5; unclear D gene. Trimming cost V 2 bases and J 2 bases, with 7 bases left between them. Looked up from germline, CDR1 is SGHNT and CDR2 is YYREEE (reference sequence). The CDR3 runs to 13 residues. CDR3 residues: CASSLGSQETQYF. As DNA, the CDR3 is TGTGCCAGCAGCTTAGGCAGTCAAGAGACCCAGTACTTC.

The genes are TRBV5-4 and TRBJ2-1; possibly TRBD1 for D (5 bases). Between the trimmed V and J ends, which lost 3 bases and 4 bases, there was a span of 11 bases. The germline V gene has CDR1 SGHNT and CDR2 YYREEE (reference sequence). There are 14 residues in the CDR3. CDR3 loop: CASSSQGNYNEQFF. The DNA of the CDR3 is TGTGCCAGCAGCTCCCAGGGTAATTACAATGAGCAGTTCTTC.

The chain carries TRBV7-6 and TRBJ2-5; 8 positions agree with TRBD2. CDR1 and CDR2 (germline): SGHVS, FNYEAQ. This CDR3 has 15 amino acids. After removal of 2 bases from V and 1 base from J, the junction contained 3 bases not matched to a gene. The CDR3 spells CASSLTGGLQETQYF. CDR3 sequence (DNA): TGTGCCAGCAGCTTAACGGGAGGGCTCCAAGAGACCCAGTACTTC.

This clone was recorded only once. The rearrangement uses TRBV7-3 and TRBJ2-1; weak D call: TRBD1 (5 bases). The V end lost 4 bases, the J end lost 8 bases, and 12 bases lay between the germline ends. Germline V gene sequence: CDR1 SGHTA, CDR2 FQGTGA. This CDR3 spans 13 amino acids. Here the CDR3 reads CASSSLRGDEQFF. The CDR3 DNA reads TGTGCCAGCAGCTCTCTTAGGGGTGATGAGCAGTTCTTC. The full variable domain, completed using reference TRBV7-3 and TRBJ2-1, is GAGVSQTPSNKVTEKGKYVELRCDPISGHTALYWYRQSLGQGPEFLIYFQGTGAADDSGLPNDRFFAVRPEGSVSTLKIQRTERGDSAVYLCASSSLRGDEQFFGPGTRLTVL.

The rearrangement uses TRBV9 and TRBJ1-6, with 7 positions matching TRBD1. Germline V lookup: CDR1 SGDLS, CDR2 YYNGEE. The ends lost 0 bases at V and 2 bases at J; junction bases unmatched: 2. The CDR3 has 16 amino acids. For the CDR3, the DNA is TGTGCCAGCAGCGTAGGACAGGGCGCCTATAATTCACCCCTCCACTTT. This codes for CASSVGQGAYNSPLHF.

The V gene is TRBV5-1, the J gene TRBJ2-7, with 10 bases that match TRBD1. J gave up 4 bases and V 0 bases, and 4 bases lay outside the gene matches. Germline V CDR1 and CDR2: SGHRS, YFSETQ. The CDR3 runs 15 residues. CDR3 sequence: CASSLEGTGDYEQYF. The CDR3 DNA reads TGCGCCAGCAGCTTGGAGGGGACAGGGGATTACGAGCAGTACTTC.

V usage is TRBV12-3 or TRBV12-4 and J usage is TRBJ2-3; D gene uncertain. This CDR3 has 13 residues. Trimming took 3 bases from V and 4 from J, leaving 8 bases between them. Here the CDR3 reads CASSLAPADTQYF. The CDR3 DNA is TGTGCCAGCAGTTTGGCGCCTGCAGATACGCAGTATTTT.

This chain joins TRBV7-2 and TRBJ2-7, with TRBD1 matching 9 bases. The J segment lost 5 bases and the V segment lost 3 bases, leaving 8 bases of the junction unmatched. The CDR3 is 15 amino acids. Germline V gene data show CDR1 as SGHTA and CDR2 as FQGNSA. The CDR3 loop is CASSFERQGDNEQYF. Written as DNA, the CDR3 is TGTGCCAGCAGCTTCGAGAGACAGGGGGATAACGAGCAGTACTTC.

The CDR3 coding sequence is TGCGCCAGCGGCTGGGGGGCCAACGTCCTGACTTTC. This encodes CASGWGANVLTF. The V call is TRBV5-1, the J call TRBJ2-6; D is undetermined. Trimming cost V 7 bases and J 4 bases, with 6 bases left between them. CDR3 size: 12 residues. The germline CDR1 and CDR2 sequences are SGHRS and YFSETQ.

This clone was seen just once. V and J are TRBV21-1 and TRBJ2-1; the table's D gene call, TRBD2, was not cross checked with the DNA. TRBV21-1 is deemed a pseudogene. The CDR3 has 15 residues. The CDR3 DNA reads as TGTGCCAGCGAGCAACAACTACCCTCGGGTGATGAGCAGTTCTTC. The encoded protein is CASEQQLPSGDEQFF.

To note about this clone: Within the sample, other DNA sequences also encode this same CDR3. The chain uses TRBV28 and TRBJ1-2; D remains unclear. V was pared by 5 bases and J by 0 bases, with 7 bases between. Germline V gene sequence: CDR1 MDHEN, CDR2 SYDVKM. The CDR3 runs to 13 residues. The CDR3 is CASSRQSNYGYTF. In nucleotides, the CDR3 is TGTGCCAGCAGTAGGCAGTCTAACTATGGCTACACCTTC.

This sequence joins TRBV7-9 and TRBJ2-2, with D tentatively TRBD2 (6 bases). The CDR3 contains 16 residues. V shed 4 bases and J shed 4 bases, with 16 bases lying between them. Germline V gene lookup returns CDR1 SEHNR and CDR2 FQNEAQ (reference sequence). CDR3 DNA sequence: TGTGCCAGCAGCTCCCCTCCTGGGGGGAGCACCGGGGAGCTGTTTTTT. Amino acids: CASSSPPGGSTGELFF.

V and J are TRBV30 and TRBJ2-7; 10 bases map to TRBD2. Germline values: CDR1 GTSNPN, CDR2 SVGIG (reference sequence). V was pared by 3 bases and J by 5 bases, with 13 bases of the junction left unmatched. This CDR3 comprises 16 residues. CDR3 bases: TGTGCCTGGAGCCTCGGAGGGGCTAGCGGGAGCCACGAGCAGTACTTC. Translation gives CAWSLGGASGSHEQYF.